This TCR beta chain is drawn from a study of cytomegalovirus exposure and HLA in healthy donors. Broader study findings: Later analysis showed TCR association rates varying by HLA locus, highest for DRB1 and lowest for HLA-C. Overall, roughly 170 TCR beta chains were annotated as cytomegalovirus-associated. Several V segments, TRBV6-2 and TRBV6-3 among them, could not be told apart and were dropped.

CDR3 length equals 16 residues. V trimming: 6 bases; J trimming: 1 base; junction bases outside the gene matches: 10. Germline V gene data show CDR1 as MDHEN and CDR2 as SYDVKM. With 60 Vbeta and 13 Jbeta primers, the PCR was carried out. Method: immunoSEQ multiplex PCR; TCRdb's copy keeps in-frame clones and lacks some. Counted here are some 130,000 clones, roughly three quarters occurring once; the ten biggest clones make up over 2%. A remark on this clone: Its target is unknown.

The chain links TRBV28 to TRBJ2-7; TRBD2 matches at 9 bases. The sequence derives from a man in his thirties or forties in good health and CMV-seronegative. The sequenced sample was PBMCs. Here the CDR3 reads CASSSYAGGFSYEQYF. The CDR3 DNA reads TGTGCCAGCAGCTCCTACGCGGGAGGGTTTTCCTACGAGCAGTACTTC.